A selection of T cell receptor beta chains follows, all from one sample in a study of T cells in Graves' hyperthyroidism and ophthalmopathy. TCRdb re-analysed the multiplex PCR reads in MiXCR, keeping a single row per CDR3 protein. The sample comprises under 300,000 distinct CDR3 sequences, roughly 15% of which are singletons, and less than 8% rests with the top ten. Sequencing input: blood. The source is a woman aged 40 to 50 with Graves' hyperthyroidism. Both conserved end residues are part of each CDR3. D genes are given only for firm matches. Clone size is stated in some rows and not others, as once, few, many or a class when expanded.

- | many | TRBJ2-3 | TRBV20-1 | TGCAGTGCTAGGAGATATACTAGTTTCGATACGCAGTATTTT | CSARRYTSFDTQYF
TRBD1 | - | TRBJ2-7 | TRBV19 | TGTGCCAGTAGTATGAGGACAGGGGCAACGTTCGAGCAGTACTTC | CASSMRTGATFEQYF
- | many | TRBJ2-4 | TRBV7-2 | TGTGCCAGCAGCTTAACCGGGGTTGTGAACATTCAGTACTTC | CASSLTGVVNIQYF
- | many | TRBJ2-3 | TRBV28 | TGTGCCAGCAGTTTACTGGGTTCAGATACGCAGTATTTT | CASSLLGSDTQYF
- | - | TRBJ1-2 | TRBV5-6 | TGTGCCAGCAGCGAAGCGGGAAGTGTCAGGGGCTACACCTTC | CASSEAGSVRGYTF
- | many | TRBJ1-2 | TRBV5-1 | TGCGCCAGCAGCACGGGACGGGACCATGGCTACACCTTC | CASSTGRDHGYTF
TRBD2 | few | TRBJ2-3 | TRBV5-1 | TGCGCCAGCAGCCCCGGGACTAGCGGGACTAGCACAGATACGCAGTATTTT | CASSPGTSGTSTDTQYF
- | many | TRBJ1-2 | TRBV12-3/TRBV12-4 | TGTGCCAGCAGCATAGTCCCCGGGGCCTATGGCTACACCTTC | CASSIVPGAYGYTF
- | many | TRBJ2-1 | TRBV10-2 | TGCGCCAGCATCGGACGAGGGGGAATGACTGATGAGCAGTTCTTC | CASIGRGGMTDEQFF
- | - | TRBJ1-4 | TRBV5-1 | TGCGCCAGCAGCTTGGACAGGGTTGCAACTAATGAAAAACTGTTTTTT | CASSLDRVATNEKLFF
TRBD2 | many | TRBJ2-5 | TRBV7-9 | TGTGCCAGCAGCGTTGGCGGGGGACAAGAGACCCAGTACTTC | CASSVGGGQETQYF
- | many | TRBJ1-5 | TRBV6-6 | TGTGCCAGCAGTTACGGCAGCTATAGCAATCAGCCCCAGCATTTT | CASSYGSYSNQPQHF
- | - | TRBJ2-2 | TRBV29-1 | TGCAGCGTTGAAGTAGGAATTAACACCGGGGAGCTGTTTTTT | CSVEVGINTGELFF
TRBD1 | few | TRBJ1-4 | TRBV6-1 | TGTGCCAGCAGCAGGGGGGTGGCAGCTAATGAAAAACTGTTTTTT | CASSRGVAANEKLFF
- | - | TRBJ2-7 | TRBV2 | TGTGCCACCCTGAAGGACAGCTCCTACGAGCAGTACTTC | CATLKDSSYEQYF
- | many | TRBJ1-5 | TRBV6-1 | TGTGCCAGCAGTGAAGATGCAGGAAATCAGCCCCAGCATTTT | CASSEDAGNQPQHF
TRBD1 | many | TRBJ2-3 | TRBV20-1 | TGCAGTGCTCCCCGGCCAGGGGGTCCAGATACGCAGTATTTT | CSAPRPGGPDTQYF
TRBD1 | many | TRBJ2-3 | TRBV7-2 | TGTGCCAGCAGCTTACGGGGACAGGGCACAGATACGCAGTATTTT | CASSLRGQGTDTQYF
TRBD2 | - | TRBJ2-1 | TRBV29-1 | TGCAGCGTTCAAGGGGTACTAGCGGGGCAGAATGAGCAGTTCTTC | CSVQGVLAGQNEQFF
- | many | TRBJ2-7 | TRBV6-1 | TGTGCCAGCACCTACTCGACAGGCTACGAGCAGTACTTC | CASTYSTGYEQYF
- | few | TRBJ1-2 | TRBV7-2 | TGTGCCAGCAGCTTAGCTTCACAGCTCGGAGGCTACACCTTC | CASSLASQLGGYTF
- | - | TRBJ2-1 | TRBV4-2 | TGTGCCAGCAGCCCTGGGACAACCAATGAGCAGTTCTTC | CASSPGTTNEQFF
- | - | TRBJ1-4 | TRBV20-1 | TGCAGTGCTAGAGATCCGACAGCAACTAATGAAAAACTGTTTTTT | CSARDPTATNEKLFF
- | many | TRBJ2-5 | TRBV2 | TGTGCCAGCAGTGAGAGGGACAAAGGGAAAGAGACCCAGTACTTC | CASSERDKGKETQYF
TRBD2 | many | TRBJ2-7 | TRBV3-1 | TGTGCCAGCAGCCAAGATGGGGGGGGCTACGAGCAGTACTTC | CASSQDGGGYEQYF
- | - | TRBJ1-2 | TRBV27 | TGTGCCAGCAGTTTATCGGGCGGGGGCGTACGGAACTATGGCTACACCTTC | CASSLSGGGVRNYGYTF
- | many | TRBJ2-7 | TRBV6-1 | TGTGCCAGCAGTCAAGGGCTAGCGATAAGCTCCTACGAGCAGTACTTC | CASSQGLAISSYEQYF
- | once | TRBJ1-5 | TRBV6-2/TRBV6-3 | TGTGCCCGCACACAAACCAGGGTGCAGCCCCAGCATTTT | CARTQTRVQPQHF
TRBD1 | - | TRBJ2-2 | TRBV6-1 | TGTGCCAGCGGAAACAGGGGTGAAGAGGGGGAGCTGTTTTTT | CASGNRGEEGELFF
- | few | TRBJ1-1 | TRBV19 | TGTGCCAGTAGTAGGGGCGACGGAGCTTTCTTT | CASSRGDGAFF
- | many | TRBJ1-1 | TRBV6-1 | TGTGCCAGCAGTTACTATCGGGGGTACACTGAAGCTTTCTTT | CASSYYRGYTEAFF
- | many | TRBJ1-1 | TRBV6-2/TRBV6-3 | TGTGCCAGCAGTTACGACAGCCTGGACACTGAAGCTTTCTTT | CASSYDSLDTEAFF
TRBD1 | many | TRBJ2-7 | TRBV2 | TGTGCCAGCAGCGGGACAGGGGGCATATACGAGCAGTACTTC | CASSGTGGIYEQYF
- | many | TRBJ1-1 | TRBV10-2 | TGCGCCAGCACCAGCTCAGGGAGCACTGAAGCTTTCTTT | CASTSSGSTEAFF
- | - | TRBJ2-1 | TRBV5-5 | TGTGCCAGCAGCTTGGCTGGACTGAGCTCCTACAATGAGCAGTTCTTC | CASSLAGLSSYNEQFF
- | - | TRBJ2-5 | TRBV20-1 | TGCAGTGCTACCCGACAGTTTCAAGAGACCCAGTACTTC | CSATRQFQETQYF
TRBD1 | many | TRBJ2-5 | TRBV3-1 | TGTGCCAGCAGCCAAAGACAGGGGGCGAGAGAGACCCAGTACTTC | CASSQRQGARETQYF
- | many | TRBJ2-1 | TRBV12-3/TRBV12-4 | TGTGCCAGCAGTTGGGTCATAAGGCAGAATGAGCAGTTCTTC | CASSWVIRQNEQFF
- | many | TRBJ1-2 | TRBV20-1 | TGCAGTGCTACAAACAGGGTTGGCTATGGCTACACCTTC | CSATNRVGYGYTF
- | many | TRBJ2-1 | TRBV20-1 | TGCAGTGCCCCCCCTCGCGGAAGCTCCTACAATGAGCAGTTCTTC | CSAPPRGSSYNEQFF
- | many | TRBJ2-7 | TRBV29-1 | TGCAGCGTTGAATCCTCCTACGAGCAGTACTTC | CSVESSYEQYF